The 23 T cell receptor beta chains in this list originate from one sample, sequenced in a study of blood T cell repertoires in COVID-19. Produced via immunoSEQ multiplex PCR; TCRdb's table is partial and in-frame only. The sample lists 200,000 to 250,000 clones, 80% to 90% seen once, with 2.9% in the top ten. The specimen sequenced was peripheral blood. These receptors originate from a man aged 45 to 65 who had recovered from COVID-19.

The chain uses TRBV27 and TRBJ2-7; D might be TRBD1 (6 bases). Germline assignment: CDR1 MNHEY and CDR2 SMNVEV (reference sequence). The CDR3 length is 15 residues. Trimming left V 9 bases short and J 0 bases short, with 18 bases between. Here the CDR3 reads CARRPGAPFSYEQYF. CDR3 bases: TGTGCCAGGCGACCAGGGGCCCCTTTCTCCTACGAGCAGTACTTC.

This clone showed up just once. The chain employs TRBV2 and TRBJ2-1, with 8 bases fitting TRBD1. CDR1 SNHLY and CDR2 FYNNEI come from the germline V gene. The J segment lost 9 bases and the V segment lost 7 bases, leaving 11 bases of the junction unmatched. CDR3 length equals 14 residues. The CDR3 DNA reads as TGTGCCAGCATGGCAGGGCAGGGGGCTTTTGAGCAGTTCTTC. It specifies CASMAGQGAFEQFF.

V usage is TRBV19 and J usage is TRBJ2-1; D gene unclear. Trimming shortened V by 6 bases and J by 0 bases, and 12 bases separated the two germline ends. Germline lookup yields CDR1 LNHDA and CDR2 SQIVND (reference sequence). CDR3 length: 15 residues. The CDR3 nucleotides read TGTGCCAGTAGATTTCGTACAAGCTCCTACAATGAGCAGTTCTTC. It translates to CASRFRTSSYNEQFF.

This clone was counted only a few times. The rearrangement uses TRBV18 and TRBJ2-2; no clear D gene. In germline, CDR1 is KGHSH, CDR2 LQKENI. The CDR3 length is 17 residues. The ends were cut back, 3 bases at V and 0 bases at J, with 14 bases in the middle. In DNA, the CDR3 is TGTGCCAGCTCACCGTCTGGCAGGATCGCGAACACCGGGGAGCTGTTTTTT. Amino acid sequence: CASSPSGRIANTGELFF.

This chain uses TRBV5-1 with TRBJ1-5; D gene uncertain. CDR1 and CDR2 from the germline V gene are SGHRS and YFSETQ. The CDR3 sequence is 15 residues long. V was pared by 0 bases and J by 2 bases, with 9 bases between. This CDR3 is CASSLVPGRNQPQHF. For the CDR3, the DNA is TGCGCCAGCAGCTTGGTCCCGGGTCGCAATCAGCCCCAGCATTTT.

The gene calls are TRBV5-1 and TRBJ2-7; 8 bases fit TRBD1. This CDR3 spans 16 amino acids. V gave up 0 bases and J gave up 4 bases; unmatched junction bases: 9. In germline, CDR1 is SGHRS, CDR2 YFSETQ. This CDR3 is CASSLDLRGTGYEQYF. The DNA for the CDR3 is TGCGCCAGCAGCTTGGACCTAAGGGGGACAGGTTACGAGCAGTACTTC.

The rearrangement uses TRBV27 and TRBJ2-4; weak D call: TRBD2 (5 bases). Germline V gives CDR1 MNHEY, CDR2 SMNVEV (reference sequence). Trimming left V 6 bases short and J 1 base short, with 16 bases between. The CDR3 consists of 16 residues. This chain's CDR3 is CASSLARPVAKNIQYF. The CDR3 DNA is TGTGCCAGCAGCCTAGCCCGGCCGGTCGCCAAAAACATTCAGTACTTC.

The gene calls are TRBV6-5 and TRBJ1-1, with 8 bases lining up with TRBD1. The CDR3 has 15 amino acids. V was clipped by 5 bases and J by 1 base; unmatched bases: 6. Germline CDR1 and CDR2: MNHEY and SVGAGI. CDR3 loop: CASSPQGAGNTEAFF. The CDR3 DNA follows: TGTGCCAGCAGTCCCCAGGGGGCGGGGAACACTGAAGCTTTCTTT.

To note about this clone: Other DNA sequences in the same sample also yield this CDR3. The chain joins TRBV28 to TRBJ1-2, with a tentative D call TRBD1 (5 bases). V dropped 8 bases and J dropped 1 base, with 11 bases sitting between them. The germline CDR1 and CDR2 sequences are MDHEN and SYDVKM. The CDR3 sequence is 13 residues long. The CDR3 DNA sequence: TGTGCCAGCTCCCTGGGGGGTAACTATGGCTACACCTTC. Protein product: CASSLGGNYGYTF.

This clone appeared once. The chain uses TRBV5-1 and TRBJ2-5; 12 nucleotides agree with TRBD2. From germline, CDR1 is SGHRS and CDR2 YFSETQ. V shed 3 bases, J shed 0 bases, and the junction held 3 bases outside the gene matches. The CDR3 sequence is 16 residues long. The CDR3 here is CASSYTSGRYQETQYF. CDR3 coding DNA: TGCGCCAGCAGCTACACTAGCGGGAGGTACCAAGAGACCCAGTACTTC.

The chain is built from TRBV11-3 and TRBJ2-2; D ambiguous. Looked up from germline, CDR1 is SGHNT and CDR2 is YENEEA. This CDR3 region has 13 residues. V dropped 5 bases and J dropped 5 bases, with 9 bases sitting between them. CDR3 DNA: TGTGCCAGCAGCCCCCTCGGGACCGGGGAGCTGTTTTTT. It translates to CASSPLGTGELFF.

CDR3 sequence reads: CASSDGGGTDTQYF. The CDR3 region has the DNA TGTGCCAGCAGTGATGGGGGGGGCACAGATACGCAGTATTTT. The V gene is TRBV6-1, the J gene TRBJ2-3, with 7 positions matching TRBD2. Germline CDR1 is MNHNS and CDR2 is SASEGT. The CDR3 length is 14 residues. V lost 3 bases and J lost 1; bases outside the gene matches: 1.

CDR3 coding DNA: TGTGCCAGCAGTAAGACAGGTGTTACCTACGAGCAGTACTTC. The encoded protein is CASSKTGVTYEQYF. V gene TRBV2 combines with J gene TRBJ2-7, with a tentative D call TRBD1 (6 bases). Germline CDR1 and CDR2: SNHLY and FYNNEI. Between the trimmed V and J ends, which lost 5 bases and 2 bases, there was a span of 13 bases. This CDR3 is 14 amino acids long.

V is TRBV18 and J is TRBJ2-3; perhaps TRBD2 as D (6 bases). CDR3 length: 13 residues. Trimming shortened V by 5 bases and J by 6 bases, and 12 bases separated the two germline ends. The germline V gene has CDR1 KGHSH and CDR2 LQKENI. The CDR3 loop reads CASSGTPADTQYF. The DNA of the CDR3 is TGTGCCAGCTCAGGGACTCCGGCGGATACGCAGTATTTT.

In this sample, this clone turned up once. This chain connects TRBV27 to TRBJ2-5; 13 positions agree with TRBD2. The germline V gene has CDR1 MNHEY and CDR2 SMNVEV (reference sequence). J gave up 3 bases and V 3 bases, and 1 base lay outside the gene matches. CDR3 length: 15 amino acids. This CDR3 reads CASSFGTSGKETQYF. In nucleotides, the CDR3 is TGTGCCAGCAGTTTCGGGACTAGCGGGAAAGAGACCCAGTACTTC.

The chain combines TRBV5-1 with TRBJ2-2; no firm D call. Deletions cut 4 bases from V and 9 bases from J, with 13 bases between. CDR3 length: 13 amino acids. The V gene's germline CDR1 is SGHRS and CDR2 YFSETQ. As DNA, the CDR3 is TGCGCCAGCAGCCCATCGACTCTGCGGGAGCTGTTTTTT. It codes for CASSPSTLRELFF.

The CDR3 DNA reads as TGTGCCAGCAGCCACCTAGCGGGAGGGAAGGGTGAGCAGTTCTTC. Protein sequence: CASSHLAGGKGEQFF. This chain uses TRBV14 with TRBJ2-1; 12 bases are shared with TRBD2. V dropped 3 bases and J dropped 9; count of bases not matched to a gene: 6. CDR1 is SGHDN and CDR2 is FVKESK in the germline V gene. The CDR3 has 15 residues.

The rearrangement uses TRBV5-4 and TRBJ2-4; D perhaps matches TRBD2 (6 bases). The CDR3 contains 13 residues. With 8 bases removed from V and 2 bases from J, the gap between germline ends came to 11 bases. The germline gives CDR1 SGHNT, CDR2 YYREEE (reference sequence). This CDR3 is CASAGGPKNIQYF. CDR3 DNA sequence: TGTGCCAGTGCCGGGGGTCCCAAAAACATTCAGTACTTC.

This CDR3 reads CASSPQGQVNTEAFF. The CDR3 nucleotides are TGTGCCAGCTCACCCCAAGGACAGGTTAACACTGAAGCTTTCTTT. The V call is TRBV18, the J call TRBJ1-1; TRBD1 aligns across 7 bases. With 3 bases clipped from V and 2 bases from J, the junction kept 6 bases outside the gene matches. The germline CDR1 and CDR2 sequences are KGHSH and LQKENI. The CDR3 loop spans 15 amino acids.

The CDR3 reads CAWGYYEQYF. CDR3 coding DNA: TGTGCCTGGGGATACTACGAGCAGTACTTC. V usage is TRBV30 and J usage is TRBJ2-7; D is ambiguous. Trimming pared 5 bases from V and 3 bases from J, leaving 5 bases between. Germline lookup yields CDR1 GTSNPN and CDR2 SVGIG (reference sequence). The CDR3 sequence is 10 residues long.

The V call is TRBV28, the J call TRBJ2-7, with D perhaps TRBD2 (6 bases). The germline V gene has CDR1 MDHEN and CDR2 SYDVKM. This CDR3 comprises 13 residues. V lost 3 bases and J 6 bases, leaving 12 bases between the germline ends. As DNA, the CDR3 is TGTGCCAGCAGTTTGGACGGGAGTAGCGAGCAGTACTTC. This translates into CASSLDGSSEQYF.

V gene TRBV5-1 combines with J gene TRBJ2-1, with 7 positions matching TRBD2. The germline V gene encodes CDR1 SGHRS and CDR2 YFSETQ. After removal of 0 bases from V and 2 bases from J, the junction contained 2 bases not matched to a gene. The CDR3 loop spans 15 amino acids. CDR3 sequence (DNA): TGCGCCAGCAGCTTGGCGGCGGGAGCCTACAATGAGCAGTTCTTC. Translation: CASSLAAGAYNEQFF.

The chain has TRBV27 and TRBJ2-2, with D tentatively TRBD1 (5 bases). V lost 3 bases and J lost 2, with 13 bases in between. The CDR3 consists of 16 residues. Per germline, CDR1 MNHEY and CDR2 SMNVEV (reference sequence). CDR3 loop: CASSFRRQTNTGELFF. CDR3 DNA sequence: TGTGCCAGCAGTTTTCGTCGACAGACTAACACCGGGGAGCTGTTTTTT.